This T cell receptor beta chain was observed in a study of blood T cell repertoires in COVID-19. For the study at large: Sites across the United States, Italy and Spain contributed samples from acute and convalescent COVID-19.

Participants came from about two dozen US areas, aged about 18 to 95 years. Cohorts were determined from participant-reported clinical history. In the authors' workflow: Nucleated cell number was recorded as an estimate derived from reference gene primer amplification. Only in-frame clones appear in the TCRdb table, and some are missing; sequencing was by immunoSEQ multiplex PCR. V and J calls and clone size are given by that table; D and trimming were obtained from the DNA. This sample has about 200,000 clones; 80% to 90% occur once, and the top ten carry 3.5% to 4%. Per germline, CDR1 SGHTA and CDR2 FQGNSA. Losses at the gene ends were 6 bases for V and 9 bases for J; bases not matched to a gene: 8. This CDR3 is built from 13 residues.

Sequences were obtained from PBMCs or T cells enriched from blood (not recorded which). The V call is TRBV7-2, the J call TRBJ2-1; 7 bases map to TRBD2. The clonotype originates from a woman aged 40 to 49 with acute COVID-19. CDR3 protein: CASRRLAAGEQFF. The CDR3 DNA is TGTGCCAGCAGAAGACTAGCTGCCGGTGAGCAGTTCTTC.